This T cell receptor beta chain was documented in a study of blood T cell repertoires in COVID-19. Overall study context: Italy, Spain and the United States were the sources of the convalescent and acute COVID-19 samples.

Repertoires were generated with immunoSEQ multiplex PCR, while TCRdb's copy carries only in-frame clones and drops some. In the table there are tens of thousands of clones, about 88% of which are singletons. The CDR3 length is 11 residues. Deletions cut 1 base from V and 11 bases from J, with 6 bases between. Germline V gene sequence: CDR1 LGHDT, CDR2 YNNKEL (reference sequence). This sequence was found in a man between 70 and 80 years old in a cohort sampled during active COVID-19. The sample was peripheral blood. This sequence joins TRBV3-1 (or the pseudogene TRBV3-2) and TRBJ2-1, with unresolved D. The CDR3: CASSQVSKQFF. CDR3 bases: TGTGCCAGCAGCCAAGTTTCTAAGCAGTTCTTC.